This T cell receptor beta chain was captured in a study of T cells in Graves' hyperthyroidism and ophthalmopathy (dated by TCRdb to about 2019). For the wider study: Peripheral blood samples were taken at the time of initial diagnosis, prior to any treatment. A discovery cohort of roughly 100 patients, 43 with Graves' ophthalmopathy and approximately 55 with stable Graves' hyperthyroidism, was used to find distinguishing TCR V-J signatures. Prospective prediction of ophthalmopathy was tested in an independent validation cohort of 18 hyperthyroidism patients and 15 to 17 patients who later progressed to ophthalmopathy. The approximately 100 discovery patients were randomly divided into training and test sets at a 7:3 ratio. The study also compared thyroid tissue and blood T-cell repertoires from about six Graves' hyperthyroidism patients. Once sampling was done, hyperthyroidism patients were given methimazole at a starting dose of 30 mg daily, whereas ophthalmopathy patients were given high-dose intravenous methylprednisolone. TCR Vbeta CDR3 sequencing of around 130 peripheral blood samples (43 ophthalmopathy, about 74 hyperthyroidism and roughly 17 progressor patients) is reported in the paper. Broader findings and caveats from the paper: No statistical method was used to set the sample size in advance, and investigators knew the group allocation. Blood samples also contained most of the expanded thyroid clonotypes (frequency above 0.001), which suggests that blood repertoires may reflect thyroid immune responses. Ophthalmopathy was separated from stable hyperthyroidism by a 13 V-J signature model, with approximately 86% sensitivity and roughly 84% specificity obtained in cross-validation and 80%/75% obtained in testing. During validation, the model predicted progression to ophthalmopathy a median of around 7 months ahead of onset, with more than 60% sensitivity and roughly 75% specificity.

Graves' hyperthyroidism was defined as stable when no progression to ophthalmopathy occurred over 18 months of follow-up. Hyperthyroidism patients were aged 18 to 65 years and newly diagnosed, with disease duration of less than 2 months. The study excluded patients with uncontrolled infections, other autoimmune diseases, pregnancy or lactation. Clinical symptoms, serum thyroxine and TRAb, thyroid ultrasound, and orbital computed tomography formed the basis for the diagnoses. PBMCs were isolated from 10 ml of fresh peripheral blood by Ficoll-Paque density gradient centrifugation. Total RNA was extracted using Trizol reagent, and RNA quality was assessed on an Agilent 2100 Bioanalyzer. The CDR3 has 15 amino acids, counting the end cysteine and phenylalanine. Only the CDR3 region is kept as DNA, spanning 45 bases read in frame from base 1. The germline V gene (reference sequence) provides CDR1 MNHEY and CDR2 SMNVEV. V loses 2 bases of germline sequence and J loses 1 base, and the interval between the two ends is 12 bases.

The TCR beta CDR3 regions were amplified from RNA transcripts. The TCR CDR3 was subjected to a first round of RT-PCR using the HTBI primer set and the Qiagen OneStep RT-PCR kit. Libraries were constructed in a second round of multiplex PCR, after which size selection and purification were performed. Sequencing of the libraries was done on an Illumina HiSeq2000 using paired-end 100 bp reads. Per the authors' processing: Raw data were processed with SOAPnuke, discarding reads with adapters, uncalled bases, mean Phred below 15, or no exact constant-primer or identifier match. High-quality paired reads were merged with COPE v1.2.5, and unique nucleotide sequences were defined as clonotypes. MiTCR v1.1 was used to align clonotypes to the IMGT TRBV, TRBD and TRBJ reference segments. The analysis was restricted to V-J combinations with a frequency above 0.0001, which together covered 99% to 99.2% of the repertoires. A TCS score was defined as the ratio between F50 (clonal expansion) and ExV (chaos), using BLOSUM62-based TCRdist between CDR3 peptides within each V-J. Welch's t-statistics and random forest reduced 500 to 550 V-J features to 13, which were used in a naive Bayes classifier (R e1071). TCRdb passed the public sequencing reads through fastp at Q25 and MiXCR, retaining productive beta sequences. Entries that share a CDR3 protein sequence are merged under the most common genes and DNA. The V and J calls, along with clone size, are taken from TCRdb and not from the paper's own processing. The sample has some 350,000 distinct CDR3 sequences on record, roughly 19% of them singletons. The leading ten clones occupy about 3.7% of the sample.

This clonotype was seen at least ten times. Which antigen it targets is not known. No clone much larger than this one lies a single base away; base qualities are absent. Sequenced material: blood. This TCR was sampled from a woman aged 18 to 35 with Graves' hyperthyroidism. The chain is assembled from TRBV27 and TRBJ2-7; no D segment can be confidently identified. Here the CDR3 is given as CASSLRLLSSYEQYF. The nucleotides are TGTGCCAGCAGTTTAAGATTACTTTCTTCCTACGAGCAGTACTTC.